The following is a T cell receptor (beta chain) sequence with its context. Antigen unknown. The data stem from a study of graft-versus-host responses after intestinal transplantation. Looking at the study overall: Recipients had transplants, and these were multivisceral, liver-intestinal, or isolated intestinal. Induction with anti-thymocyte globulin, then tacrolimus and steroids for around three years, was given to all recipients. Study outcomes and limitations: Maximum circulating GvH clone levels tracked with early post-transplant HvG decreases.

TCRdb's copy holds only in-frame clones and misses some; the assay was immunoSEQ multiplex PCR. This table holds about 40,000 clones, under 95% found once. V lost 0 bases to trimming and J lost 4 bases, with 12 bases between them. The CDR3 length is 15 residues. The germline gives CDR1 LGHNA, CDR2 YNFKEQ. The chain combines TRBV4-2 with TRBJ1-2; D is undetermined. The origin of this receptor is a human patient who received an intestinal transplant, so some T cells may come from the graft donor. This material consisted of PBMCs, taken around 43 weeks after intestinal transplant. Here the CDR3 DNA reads TGTGCCAGCAGCCAAGATACGGAGGCTTTCTATGGCTACACCTTC. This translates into CASSQDTEAFYGYTF.